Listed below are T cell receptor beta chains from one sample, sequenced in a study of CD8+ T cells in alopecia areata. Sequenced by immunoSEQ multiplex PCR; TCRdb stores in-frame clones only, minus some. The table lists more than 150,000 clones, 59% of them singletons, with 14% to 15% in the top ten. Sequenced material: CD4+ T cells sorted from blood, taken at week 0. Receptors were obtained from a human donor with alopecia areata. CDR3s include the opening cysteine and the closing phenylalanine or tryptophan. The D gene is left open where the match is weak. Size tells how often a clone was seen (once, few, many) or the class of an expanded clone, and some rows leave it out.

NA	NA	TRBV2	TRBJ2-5	TGTGCCAGCACCCCCGAGGAGACCCAGTACTTC	CASTPEETQYF
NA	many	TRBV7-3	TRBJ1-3	TGTGCCAGCAGCTCCGGAAACACCATATATTTT	CASSSGNTIYF
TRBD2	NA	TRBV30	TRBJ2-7	TGTGCCTGGAAGCCAGGGACTAGCGGGGCCTACGAGCAGTACTTC	CAWKPGTSGAYEQYF
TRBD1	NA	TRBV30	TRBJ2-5	TGTGCCTGGGCAGGACAGGGGCTCGGAGAGACCCAGTACTTC	CAWAGQGLGETQYF
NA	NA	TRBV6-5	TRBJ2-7	TGTGCCAGCATATCAGAAGTCTACGAGCAGTACTTC	CASISEVYEQYF
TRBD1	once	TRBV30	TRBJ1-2	TGTGCCTGGGACAGGGGGTATGGCTACACCTTC	CAWDRGYGYTF
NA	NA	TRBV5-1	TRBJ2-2	TGCGCCAGCAGCCTCTCCCCCGGGTCGGGCACCGGGGAGCTGTTTTTT	CASSLSPGSGTGELFF
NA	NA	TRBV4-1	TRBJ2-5	TGCGCCAGCAGCCAACCTGGATATCGGGATTGGGAGACCCAGTACTTC	CASSQPGYRDWETQYF
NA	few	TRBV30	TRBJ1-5	TGTGCCTGGAGTCGGGGGAGGAGCGGCAATCAGCCCCAGCATTTT	CAWSRGRSGNQPQHF
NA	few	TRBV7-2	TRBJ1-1	TGTGCCAGCAGCTTAGGCGTTACAGTGAACACTGAAGCTTTCTTT	CASSLGVTVNTEAFF
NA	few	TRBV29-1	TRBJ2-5	TGCAGCGGTCGGTTAGGGGGAGAGACCCAGTACTTC	CSGRLGGETQYF
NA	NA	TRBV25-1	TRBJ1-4	TGTGCCAGCAGTGAATCAGGCAGGTCCTCGTACGAAAAACTGTTTTTT	CASSESGRSSYEKLFF
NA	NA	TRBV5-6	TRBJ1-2	TGTGCCAGCAGCTTGACGCAGGGTGGAAACTATGGCTACACCTTC	CASSLTQGGNYGYTF
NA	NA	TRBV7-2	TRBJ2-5	TGTGCCAGCAGCTTGGTCGGAGCGGACCTTGTGTACTTC	CASSLVGADLVYF
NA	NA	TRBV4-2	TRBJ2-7	TGTGCCAGCAGCCAAGAACCGGCCGTCCACGAGCAGTACTTC	CASSQEPAVHEQYF
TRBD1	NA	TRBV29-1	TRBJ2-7	TGCAGCGGCGGACAGGCGGCGTACGAGCAGTACTTC	CSGGQAAYEQYF
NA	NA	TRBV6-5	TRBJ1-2	TGTGCCAGCAGTTACTCTGTAAAGAGGGCGTCCGGCTACACCTTC	CASSYSVKRASGYTF
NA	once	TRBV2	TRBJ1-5	TGTGCCAGCAGTGGACAATACAATCAGCCCCAGCATTTT	CASSGQYNQPQHF
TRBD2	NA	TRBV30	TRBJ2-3	TGTGCCTGGAGTGAGCTAGCGGTTTACACAGATACGCAGTATTTT	CAWSELAVYTDTQYF
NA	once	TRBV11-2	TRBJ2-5	TGTGCCAGCAGCTTACGGGTGGCCCAGTACTTC	CASSLRVAQYF
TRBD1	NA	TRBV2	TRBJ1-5	TGTGCCAGCGCTGGACAGGGCGCCAATCAGCCCCAGCATTTT	CASAGQGANQPQHF
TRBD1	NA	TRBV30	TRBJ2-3	TGTGCCTGGAGTAACCGGGACAGGGGACCAGATACGCAGTATTTT	CAWSNRDRGPDTQYF
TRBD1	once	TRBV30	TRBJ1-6	TGTGCCTGGAGTGCGGGACAGGGAAATAATTCACCCCTCCACTTT	CAWSAGQGNNSPLHF
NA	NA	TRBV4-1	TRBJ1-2	TGCGCCAGCAGCCAAGTAGACGGGGTTCGGGGATATGGCTACACCTTC	CASSQVDGVRGYGYTF
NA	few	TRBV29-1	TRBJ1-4	TGCAGCGTTGAAGATCGAGGTCACGGAAGGGAAAAACTGTTTTTT	CSVEDRGHGREKLFF
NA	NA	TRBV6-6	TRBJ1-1	TGTGCCAGCAGCCCTGCCCTGGGGACCACTGAAGCTTTCTTT	CASSPALGTTEAFF
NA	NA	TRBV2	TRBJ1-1	TGTGCCAGCGGAGCCCTGGGAACTGAAGCTTTCTTT	CASGALGTEAFF
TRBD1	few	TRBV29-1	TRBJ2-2	TGCAGCGTTAGACAGGGAGCCGGGGAGCTGTTTTTT	CSVRQGAGELFF
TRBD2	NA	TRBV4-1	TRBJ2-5	TGCGCCAGCAGCCAGATACCGGGACTAGAGAGAGAGACCCAGTACTTC	CASSQIPGLERETQYF
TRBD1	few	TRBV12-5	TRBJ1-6	TGTGCTAGTGGTTTGGTAGGGGGCTCACCCCTCCACTTT	CASGLVGGSPLHF
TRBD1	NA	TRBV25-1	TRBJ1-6	TGTGCCAGCAGCGATACAGGGGTTTCACCCCTCCACTTT	CASSDTGVSPLHF
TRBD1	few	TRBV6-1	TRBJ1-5	TGTGCCAGCAGTGAACTAACCCCGGGACAGGGAGGGAATCAGCCCCAGCATTTT	CASSELTPGQGGNQPQHF
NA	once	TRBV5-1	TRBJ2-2	TGCGCCAGCAGCTACGACACCAGGAACACCGGGGAGCTGTTTTTT	CASSYDTRNTGELFF
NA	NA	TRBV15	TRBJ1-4	TGTGCCACCAGCAGAGGGGGAGCAACTAATGAAAAACTGTTTTTT	CATSRGGATNEKLFF
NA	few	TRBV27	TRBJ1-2	TGTGCCAGCAGTTTTGGGGTAAACTATGGCTACACCTTC	CASSFGVNYGYTF